These 26 T cell receptor beta chains came from one sample sequenced in a study of immune cell composition in non-small cell lung cancer. The assay was immunoSEQ multiplex PCR, and TCRdb's table has in-frame clones only and misses some. The sample comprises approximately 3,100 clones, around 85% of which are singletons, and 36% rests with the top ten. Sequencing was carried out using lung tumor tissue. The receptors here all came from a human donor with non-small cell lung cancer.

This clone was seen a handful of times. CDR3 protein: CASSLGQGTPLHF. The CDR3 region has the DNA TGTGCCAGCAGCCTCGGACAGGGAACACCCCTCCACTTT. This rearrangement joins TRBV5-4 to TRBJ1-6, with 8 positions matching TRBD1. CDR1 and CDR2 (germline): SGHNT, YYREEE (reference sequence). The CDR3 runs to 13 residues. V shed 4 bases, J shed 11 bases, and the junction held 5 bases outside the gene matches.

This chain joins TRBV28 and TRBJ1-5; D might be TRBD1 (5 bases). The CDR3 sequence is 12 residues long. Germline lookup yields CDR1 MDHEN and CDR2 SYDVKM. Trimming shortened V by 5 bases and J by 7 bases, and 9 bases separated the two germline ends. CDR3 nucleotide sequence: TGTGCCAGCAGTCGGGCAGGGCAGCCCCAGCATTTT. Protein sequence: CASSRAGQPQHF.

A single count supports this clone. CDR3 region: CASSQAPWRAYEQYF. The CDR3 nucleotides read TGTGCCAGCAGCCAAGCGCCGTGGCGAGCGTACGAGCAGTACTTC. The chain uses TRBV6-1 and TRBJ2-7; D remains unclear. Germline CDR1 reads MNHNS; CDR2 reads SASEGT. Trimming removed 6 bases at V and 4 bases at J, with 19 bases between. There are 15 residues in the CDR3.

The V call is TRBV18, the J call TRBJ2-5; 8 bases map to TRBD1. Germline V gives CDR1 KGHSH, CDR2 LQKENI. This CDR3 is 13 amino acids long. V trimming: 4 bases; J trimming: 5 bases; junction bases outside the gene matches: 3. The DNA of the CDR3 is TGTGCCAGCTCACGTCACAGGGGGGAGACCCAGTACTTC. Translated, it gives CASSRHRGETQYF. The variable domain in full, with the rest retrieved from reference TRBV18 and TRBJ2-5, is NAGVMQNPRHLVRRRGQEARLRCSPMKGHSHVYWYRQLPEEGLKFMVYLQKENIIDESGMPKERFSAEFPKEGPSILRIQQVVRGDSAAYFCASSRHRGETQYFGPGTRLLVL.

The rearrangement uses TRBV7-2 and TRBJ2-5; D unresolved. Germline V gene data show CDR1 as SGHTA and CDR2 as FQGNSA. Trimming pared 2 bases from V and 3 bases from J, leaving 13 bases between. The CDR3 is 15 residues long. Written as DNA, the CDR3 is TGTGCCAGCAGCTTAACACCTGGGCAAGAAGAGACCCAGTACTTC. It codes for CASSLTPGQEETQYF.

This clone occurred a few times. V and J are TRBV29-1 and TRBJ2-4; 7 nucleotides match TRBD2. The CDR3 is made up of 15 amino acids. The germline V gene has CDR1 SQVTM and CDR2 ANQGSEA. V lost 6 bases to trimming and J lost 0 bases; unmatched junction nucleotides: 8. CDR3 amino acids: CSVQRDYRAKNIQYF. CDR3 nucleotide sequence: TGCAGCGTCCAAAGGGACTATCGAGCCAAAAACATTCAGTACTTC.

This clone was counted between two and nine times. The chain recombines TRBV7-9 with TRBJ2-1; 9 bases match TRBD2. This CDR3 is 16 amino acids long. CDR1 SEHNR and CDR2 FQNEAQ come from the germline V gene (reference sequence). V lost 6 bases and J lost 9; bases outside the gene matches: 15. The CDR3 loop reads CASSYGGRGGFFEQFF. The CDR3 DNA reads as TGTGCCAGCAGTTACGGTGGGCGGGGGGGGTTTTTTGAGCAGTTCTTC.

The CDR3 here is CASSERMRNSGNTIYF. The CDR3 nucleotides are TGTGCCAGCAGTGAACGGATGAGGAACTCTGGAAACACCATATATTTT. The gene calls are TRBV6-1 and TRBJ1-3; D ambiguous. Germline lookup yields CDR1 MNHNS and CDR2 SASEGT. The germline V and J ends were trimmed by 2 bases and 0 bases, with 11 bases remaining between them. This CDR3 has 16 residues.

The chain has TRBV5-1 and TRBJ1-6; 7 bases are a match to TRBD1. CDR3 size: 14 residues. Unmatched junction bases numbered 5, after V lost 4 bases and J lost 7 bases. CDR1 and CDR2 (germline): SGHRS, YFSETQ. In nucleotides, the CDR3 is TGCGCCAGCAGCACCGGGACAGAAAATTCACCCCTCCACTTT. This sequence encodes CASSTGTENSPLHF.

This chain connects TRBV4-3 to TRBJ2-6, with D hard to call. The CDR3 loop spans 17 amino acids. V lost 2 bases and J lost 4, with 15 bases in between. Germline V gene data show CDR1 as LGHNA and CDR2 as YSLEER. The CDR3 DNA reads TGCGCCAGCAGCCAATCCCCTTCAGGATCCGGGGCCAACGTCCTGACTTTC. This translates into CASSQSPSGSGANVLTF.

This rearrangement joins TRBV18 to TRBJ1-6, with a tentative D call TRBD1 (5 bases). The CDR3 consists of 16 residues. V was pared by 3 bases and J by 4 bases, with 13 bases between. Germline V CDR1 and CDR2: KGHSH, LQKENI. CDR3 DNA: TGTGCCAGCTCACCCCAGGGCGCCGGTTATAATTCACCCCTCCACTTT. Translated, it gives CASSPQGAGYNSPLHF.

Details on this clone: Other DNA sequences of this sample code for an identical CDR3. The chain employs TRBV9 and TRBJ2-1; TRBD1 matches 7 bases. Germline-derived CDR1 and CDR2 are SGDLS and YYNGEE. The CDR3 contains 14 residues. With 3 bases clipped from V and 2 bases from J, the junction kept 2 bases outside the gene matches. CDR3 nucleotide sequence: TGTGCCAGCAGCGGGGGACAGACCTACAATGAGCAGTTCTTC. Translated, it gives CASSGGQTYNEQFF.

This rearrangement joins TRBV30 to TRBJ1-1, with D unclear. This CDR3 contains 12 residues. Germline CDR1 and CDR2: GTSNPN and SVGIG (reference sequence). Trimming stripped 7 bases from V and 5 bases from J, with 14 bases between. The CDR3 protein is CAFDKVTTEAFF. For the CDR3, the DNA is TGTGCCTTCGACAAGGTGACGACTGAAGCTTTCTTT.

The chain couples TRBV14 to TRBJ1-1, with 8 bases that match TRBD1. The J segment lost 1 base and the V segment lost 4 bases, leaving 5 bases of the junction unmatched. Germline V gene sequence: CDR1 SGHDN, CDR2 FVKESK. This CDR3 comprises 15 residues. The DNA of the CDR3 is TGTGCCAGCAGCCTATTGACAGGGGCGAACACTGAAGCTTTCTTT. It yields the protein CASSLLTGANTEAFF.

The chain carries TRBV7-6 and TRBJ1-1; no firm D call. CDR3 length: 15 residues. Looked up from germline, CDR1 is SGHVS and CDR2 is FNYEAQ. The ends were cut back, 1 base at V and 6 bases at J, with 15 bases in the middle. This chain's CDR3 is CASSLVAGYRAEAFF. Here the CDR3 DNA reads TGTGCCAGCAGCTTAGTGGCCGGATATCGGGCTGAAGCTTTCTTT.

The rearrangement links TRBV6-6 to TRBJ2-3; 9 bases map to TRBD1. Germline-derived CDR1 and CDR2 are MNHNY and SVGAGI (reference sequence). The CDR3 covers 15 residues. The ends lost 2 bases at V and 6 bases at J; junction bases unmatched: 6. The CDR3 DNA is TGTGCCAGCAGTTACAGGGACAGGGTAAGGGATACGCAGTATTTT. It specifies CASSYRDRVRDTQYF.

The chain combines TRBV19 with TRBJ1-1; D might be TRBD1 (5 bases). This CDR3 is built from 12 residues. Trimming left V 8 bases short and J 5 bases short, with 12 bases between. CDR1 LNHDA and CDR2 SQIVND come from the germline V gene (reference sequence). In nucleotides, the CDR3 is TGTGCCAGTGCATACCGGGGGACTGAAGCTTTCTTT. It specifies CASAYRGTEAFF. Full variable domain (rest looked up from reference TRBV19 and TRBJ1-1): DGGITQSPKYLFRKEGQNVTLSCEQNLNHDAMYWYRQDPGQGLRLIYYSQIVNDFQKGDIAEGYSVSREKKESFPLTVTSAQKNPTAFYLCASAYRGTEAFFGQGTRLTVV.

The count of this clone is one. V usage is TRBV11-2 and J usage is TRBJ2-1; 8 positions agree with TRBD2. The germline V gene has CDR1 SGHAT and CDR2 FQNNGV. V shed 5 bases and J 6 bases; nucleotides not matched to a gene: 6. This CDR3 contains 14 residues. DNA of the CDR3: TGTGCCAGCAGCCCTCATAGCGGGGCCAATGAGCAGTTCTTC. It yields the protein CASSPHSGANEQFF.

V gene TRBV7-6 combines with J gene TRBJ2-5; 7 positions agree with TRBD2. Per the germline V gene, CDR1 is SGHVS and CDR2 is FNYEAQ. The CDR3 spans 14 residues. The J segment lost 4 bases and the V segment lost 1 base, leaving 3 bases of the junction unmatched. The CDR3 loop is CASSLGGGLETQYF. The DNA of the CDR3 is TGTGCCAGCAGCTTAGGGGGGGGGTTAGAGACCCAGTACTTC.

This sequence joins TRBV11-3 and TRBJ2-2, with TRBD2 matching over 7 bases. J was trimmed by 5 bases and V by 1 base; bases with no gene match: 7. This CDR3 region has 16 residues. The germline CDR1 and CDR2 sequences are SGHNT and YENEEA. The CDR3 coding sequence is TGTGCCAGCAGCTTAGGATCCCCTAGCGGAACCGGGGAGCTGTTTTTT. As protein: CASSLGSPSGTGELFF.

This clone was counted only a few times. J is TRBJ2-2 and V is TRBV7-6; D is uncertain. Germline V CDR1 and CDR2: SGHVS, FNYEAQ. The CDR3 covers 12 residues. V was pared by 3 bases and J by 6 bases, with 5 bases between. Written as DNA, the CDR3 is TGTGCCAGCAGCTTTGGCCCCGGGGAGCTGTTTTTT. Protein product: CASSFGPGELFF. Together with reference TRBV7-6 and TRBJ2-2, the CDR3 gives the full variable domain: GAGVSQSPRYKVTKRGQDVALRCDPISGHVSLYWYRQALGQGPEFLTYFNYEAQQDKSGLPNDRFSAERPEGSISTLTIQRTEQRDSAMYRCASSFGPGELFFGEGSRLTVL.

J is TRBJ1-1 and V is TRBV2, with D unresolved. V was pared by 6 bases and J by 1 base, with 15 bases between. CDR3 length: 15 residues. Looked up from germline, CDR1 is SNHLY and CDR2 is FYNNEI. This CDR3 reads CASSPFQTQNTEAFF. As DNA, the CDR3 is TGTGCCAGCAGCCCTTTTCAGACTCAGAACACTGAAGCTTTCTTT.

V is TRBV5-1 and J is TRBJ1-2; possible D gene TRBD1, 5 bases. V lost 7 bases to trimming and J lost 4 bases, with 20 bases between them. The CDR3 has 15 residues. Germline V gene lookup returns CDR1 SGHRS and CDR2 YFSETQ. Written as DNA, the CDR3 is TGCGCCAGCGGACCGACGAACGCGGGGGGCTATGGCTACACCTTC. It specifies CASGPTNAGGYGYTF.

The chain joins TRBV5-1 to TRBJ1-1; D is undetermined. Trimming shortened V by 7 bases and J by 5 bases, and 15 bases separated the two germline ends. Germline lookup yields CDR1 SGHRS and CDR2 YFSETQ. This CDR3 has 13 residues. This CDR3 is CASRRDSRTEAFF. CDR3 DNA: TGCGCCAGCCGGAGGGATTCGAGGACTGAAGCTTTCTTT.

A single count supports this clone. The chain has TRBV30 and TRBJ2-1; possibly TRBD2 for D (6 bases). The CDR3 spans 13 residues. Between the trimmed V and J ends, which lost 6 bases and 4 bases, there was a span of 13 bases. The germline V gene encodes CDR1 GTSNPN and CDR2 SVGIG (reference sequence). DNA of the CDR3: TGTGCCTGCCGAAGGGCGGGATACAATGAGCAGTTCTTC. Translation: CACRRAGYNEQFF. Drawing the rest from reference TRBV30 and TRBJ2-1, the complete variable domain is SQTIHQWPATLVQPVGSPLSLECTVEGTSNPNLYWYRQAAGRGLQLLFYSVGIGQISSEVPQNLSASRPQDRQFILSSKKLLLSDSGFYLCACRRAGYNEQFFGPGTRLTVL.

V is TRBV18 and J is TRBJ1-5, with TRBD1 matching 9 bases. In germline, CDR1 is KGHSH, CDR2 LQKENI. CDR3 length equals 14 residues. Losses at the gene ends were 5 bases for V and 5 bases for J; bases not matched to a gene: 4. This chain's CDR3 is CASSTGTGYQPQHF. The CDR3 nucleotides are TGTGCCAGCTCAACCGGGACAGGGTATCAGCCCCAGCATTTT.